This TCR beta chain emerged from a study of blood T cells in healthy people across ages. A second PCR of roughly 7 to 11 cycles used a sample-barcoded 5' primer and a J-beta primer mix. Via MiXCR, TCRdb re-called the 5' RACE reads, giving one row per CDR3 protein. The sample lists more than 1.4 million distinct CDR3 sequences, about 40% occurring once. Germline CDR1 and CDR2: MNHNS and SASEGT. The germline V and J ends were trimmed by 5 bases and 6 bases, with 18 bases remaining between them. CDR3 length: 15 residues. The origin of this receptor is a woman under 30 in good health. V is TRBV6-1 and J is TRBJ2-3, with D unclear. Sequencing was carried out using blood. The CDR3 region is CASSIITVSSDTQYF. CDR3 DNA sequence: TGTGCCAGCAGTATCATTACCGTGAGTAGCGATACGCAGTATTTT.